This T cell receptor beta chain is from a study of Graves' ophthalmopathy and Graves' hyperthyroidism. Study at large: Sampling took place at initial diagnosis, with peripheral blood obtained before any treatment.

CDR1 and CDR2 (germline): SNHLY, FYNNEI. The CDR3 length is 14 residues. V lost 4 bases, J lost 2 bases, and 9 bases lay in between. Investigators amplified TCR beta CDR3 regions from RNA transcripts. Investigators did first-round RT-PCR with HTBI primers, then second-round multiplex PCR. From the multiplex PCR reads, TCRdb called clonotypes with MiXCR, one entry per CDR3 protein. The profile covers almost 750,000 distinct CDR3 sequences, with roughly 40% appearing a single time and approximately 43% taken by the ten largest. This clonotype was found many times. Sequencing used peripheral blood. This chain uses TRBV2 with TRBJ1-5; no definite D call. The clonotype was recovered from an adult man with Graves' ophthalmopathy. The CDR3 DNA follows: TGTGCCAGCAGTGTGGGGAGTCGCAATCAGCCCCAGCATTTT. Encoded protein: CASSVGSRNQPQHF.